The clone carrying this T cell receptor beta chain has a handful of counts. Antigen specificity is unknown. The data originate from a study of early T cells in non-severe SARS-CoV-2 infection. Study in general: The study sequenced bulk RNA from unsorted whole blood, with chains unpaired. Study-wide results and caveats: VDJdb matches were skewed toward anti-spike CD8 T cell responses.

Unique molecular identifiers were affixed to single, distinct cDNA molecules. Using its own MiXCR run on the 5' RACE reads, TCRdb lists one record per CDR3 protein. This table has roughly 66,000 distinct CDR3 sequences, 8% to 9.5% appearing once. CDR3 length: 19 amino acids. V shed 6 bases and J 5 bases; nucleotides not matched to a gene: 23. Germline lookup yields CDR1 SNHLY and CDR2 FYNNEI. This TCR was recovered from an adult who was a healthcare worker with PCR-confirmed SARS-CoV-2 infection or an uninfected control (not recorded which). The sequencing input was whole blood. This rearrangement joins TRBV2 to TRBJ2-7; 9 bases fit TRBD2. CDR3 coding DNA: TGTGCCAGCAGGCGAAGGCCGGGTGCTGCTAGCGGGACTAAAAACGAGCAGTACTTC. As protein: CASRRRPGAASGTKNEQYF.